This T cell receptor (beta chain) comes out of a study of beta chain features in type 1 diabetes. General study results and limits: Unsettled here was the matter of whether HLA type influences TCRB rearrangement.

On this clone: The antigen is not known.

As every portion of the isolated RNA was reverse transcribed, the sequencing read expressed TCRB transcripts. TCRdb's table, derived via immunoSEQ multiplex PCR, lists solely in-frame clones and lacks some. The sample has about 19,000 clones, around 46% seen once. Germline assignment: CDR1 SGHTA and CDR2 FQGNSA. The V gene end was trimmed by 5 bases and the J gene end by 2 bases; junction bases not matched to a gene: 3. There are 15 residues in the CDR3. On average, the one heparinised blood draw given by each donor was about 100 mL. The genes are TRBV7-2 and TRBJ2-7, with 13 bases that match TRBD2. The clonotype comes from a man aged 18 to 29 in good health. Sequenced: stem cell memory CD4+ T cells from blood. The CDR3, as DNA: TGTGCCAGCAGCGTACTAGCGGGAGGGCCCTACGAGCAGTACTTC. This sequence encodes CASSVLAGGPYEQYF.